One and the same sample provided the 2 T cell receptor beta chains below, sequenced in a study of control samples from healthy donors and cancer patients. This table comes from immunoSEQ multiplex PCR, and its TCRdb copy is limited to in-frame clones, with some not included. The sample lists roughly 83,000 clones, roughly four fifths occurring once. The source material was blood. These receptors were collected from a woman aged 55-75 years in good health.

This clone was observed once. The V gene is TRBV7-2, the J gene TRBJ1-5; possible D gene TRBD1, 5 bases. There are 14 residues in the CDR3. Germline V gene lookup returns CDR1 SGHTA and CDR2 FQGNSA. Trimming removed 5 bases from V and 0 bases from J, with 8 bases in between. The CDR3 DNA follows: TGTGCCAGCAGCGCGGACATTAGCAATCAGCCCCAGCATTTT. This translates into CASSADISNQPQHF.

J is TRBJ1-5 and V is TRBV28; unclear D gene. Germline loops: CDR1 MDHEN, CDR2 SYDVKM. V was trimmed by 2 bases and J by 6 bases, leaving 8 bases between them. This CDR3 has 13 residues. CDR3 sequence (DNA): TGTGCCAGCAGTTTAGGAGGCGCTCAGCCCCAGCATTTT. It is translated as CASSLGGAQPQHF.